One and the same sample provided the 10 T cell receptor beta chains below, sequenced in a study of blood T cell repertoires in COVID-19. Assay: immunoSEQ multiplex PCR; the TCRdb copy retains only in-frame clones and omits some. In the table there are approximately 300,000 clones, around 87% of which are singletons. The sample taken for sequencing was peripheral blood. The source of these receptors is a man aged 50 to 59 with active or convalescent COVID-19.

The chain has TRBV18 and TRBJ2-5, with 7 bases lining up with TRBD1. The V gene end was trimmed by 3 bases and the J gene end by 2 bases; junction bases not matched to a gene: 12. This CDR3 is 17 amino acids long. Germline V gene sequence: CDR1 KGHSH, CDR2 LQKENI. The DNA of the CDR3 is TGTGCCAGCTCACCTTTAGCCACCGGGACAGCACAAGAGACCCAGTACTTC. Protein sequence: CASSPLATGTAQETQYF.

This sequence joins TRBV7-3 and TRBJ1-1, with 8 nucleotides matching TRBD1. After removal of 3 bases from V and 1 base from J, the junction contained 1 base not matched to a gene. Germline lookup yields CDR1 SGHTA and CDR2 FQGTGA. This CDR3 contains 14 residues. The CDR3: CASSFDRGNTEAFF. The CDR3 DNA sequence: TGTGCCAGCAGCTTTGACAGGGGGAACACTGAAGCTTTCTTT.

This chain joins TRBV11-2 and TRBJ1-2, with a weak D call TRBD1 (5 bases). The CDR3 contains 15 residues. Germline V gene sequence: CDR1 SGHAT, CDR2 FQNNGV. V was shortened by 3 bases and J by 1 base, with 12 bases between the two germline ends. Here the CDR3 reads CASSFNPDINYGYTF. In DNA form, the CDR3 reads TGTGCCAGCAGCTTTAACCCGGACATTAACTATGGCTACACCTTC.

V is TRBV7-2 and J is TRBJ2-1, with D hard to call. The CDR3 is made up of 14 amino acids. V was shortened by 1 base and J by 5 bases, with 9 bases between the two germline ends. Germline V gives CDR1 SGHTA, CDR2 FQGNSA. The CDR3 here is CASSLGVPNNEQFF. The CDR3 coding sequence is TGTGCCAGCAGCTTAGGCGTGCCCAACAATGAGCAGTTCTTC.

The CDR3 loop is CASSLGLAGNIQYF. In DNA form, the CDR3 reads TGTGCCAGCAGCTTGGGACTAGCAGGGAACATTCAGTACTTC. This chain connects TRBV7-3 to TRBJ2-4; TRBD2 aligns across 9 bases. Per the germline V gene, CDR1 is SGHTA and CDR2 is FQGTGA. There are 14 residues in the CDR3. V was pared by 3 bases and J by 7 bases, with 4 bases of the junction left unmatched. Looking up the rest from reference TRBV7-3 and TRBJ2-4 gives the full variable domain: GAGVSQTPSNKVTEKGKYVELRCDPISGHTALYWYRQSLGQGPEFLIYFQGTGAADDSGLPNDRFFAVRPEGSVSTLKIQRTERGDSAVYLCASSLGLAGNIQYFGAGTRLSVL.

The gene calls are TRBV6-5 and TRBJ1-4, with 9 bases aligning to TRBD1. Looked up from germline, CDR1 is MNHEY and CDR2 is SVGAGI. The ends lost 4 bases at V and 7 bases at J; junction bases unmatched: 10. This CDR3 has 16 amino acids. The CDR3 DNA is TGTGCCAGCAGTTTACGTACCGGGACAGGGATTGAAAAACTGTTTTTT. It translates to CASSLRTGTGIEKLFF.

This chain joins TRBV9 and TRBJ2-7; maybe TRBD1 (6 bases). Trimming stripped 0 bases from V and 7 bases from J, with 11 bases between. Germline CDR1 and CDR2: SGDLS and YYNGEE. The CDR3 runs 13 residues. Here the CDR3 reads CASSVVGAGEQYF. As DNA, the CDR3 is TGTGCCAGCAGCGTAGTGGGGGCGGGTGAGCAGTACTTC. Combining the CDR3 with reference TRBV9 and TRBJ2-7 gives the whole variable domain DSGVTQTPKHLITATGQRVTLRCSPRSGDLSVYWYQQSLDQGLQFLIQYYNGEERAKGNILERFSAQQFPDLHSELNLSSLELGDSALYFCASSVVGAGEQYFGPGTRLTVT.

The chain joins TRBV27 to TRBJ2-7; possibly TRBD1 for D (5 bases). CDR1 and CDR2 (germline): MNHEY, SMNVEV (reference sequence). Trimming cost V 6 bases and J 1 base, with 13 bases left between them. The CDR3 has 14 amino acids. CDR3 in DNA: TGTGCCAGCAGGGTGAGACAGACGTCCTACGAGCAGTACTTC. Translating it yields CASRVRQTSYEQYF.

V and J are TRBV5-6 and TRBJ2-5; TRBD2 matches 7 bases. CDR3 length: 16 amino acids. V lost 0 bases and J lost 5; bases outside the gene matches: 10. CDR1 is SGHDT, CDR2 YYEEEE, per germline. CDR3 coding DNA: TGTGCCAGCAGCTTGGCCGGGGAGGGCTGGGAGGAGACCCAGTACTTC. Its protein is CASSLAGEGWEETQYF. The variable domain in full, completed from reference TRBV5-6 and TRBJ2-5, reads DAGVTQSPTHLIKTRGQQVTLRCSPKSGHDTVSWYQQALGQGPQFIFQYYEEEERQRGNFPDRFSGHQFPNYSSELNVNALLLGDSALYLCASSLAGEGWEETQYFGPGTRLLVL.

The V gene is TRBV3-1 (or the pseudogene TRBV3-2), the J gene TRBJ2-5; no clear D. The germline CDR1 and CDR2 sequences are LGHDT and YNNKEL (reference sequence). Trimming cost V 6 bases and J 5 bases, with 16 bases left between them. The CDR3 is 14 amino acids. The CDR3 reads CASRPYASGETQYF. The CDR3, as DNA: TGTGCCAGCAGACCCTACGCCTCCGGGGAGACCCAGTACTTC.